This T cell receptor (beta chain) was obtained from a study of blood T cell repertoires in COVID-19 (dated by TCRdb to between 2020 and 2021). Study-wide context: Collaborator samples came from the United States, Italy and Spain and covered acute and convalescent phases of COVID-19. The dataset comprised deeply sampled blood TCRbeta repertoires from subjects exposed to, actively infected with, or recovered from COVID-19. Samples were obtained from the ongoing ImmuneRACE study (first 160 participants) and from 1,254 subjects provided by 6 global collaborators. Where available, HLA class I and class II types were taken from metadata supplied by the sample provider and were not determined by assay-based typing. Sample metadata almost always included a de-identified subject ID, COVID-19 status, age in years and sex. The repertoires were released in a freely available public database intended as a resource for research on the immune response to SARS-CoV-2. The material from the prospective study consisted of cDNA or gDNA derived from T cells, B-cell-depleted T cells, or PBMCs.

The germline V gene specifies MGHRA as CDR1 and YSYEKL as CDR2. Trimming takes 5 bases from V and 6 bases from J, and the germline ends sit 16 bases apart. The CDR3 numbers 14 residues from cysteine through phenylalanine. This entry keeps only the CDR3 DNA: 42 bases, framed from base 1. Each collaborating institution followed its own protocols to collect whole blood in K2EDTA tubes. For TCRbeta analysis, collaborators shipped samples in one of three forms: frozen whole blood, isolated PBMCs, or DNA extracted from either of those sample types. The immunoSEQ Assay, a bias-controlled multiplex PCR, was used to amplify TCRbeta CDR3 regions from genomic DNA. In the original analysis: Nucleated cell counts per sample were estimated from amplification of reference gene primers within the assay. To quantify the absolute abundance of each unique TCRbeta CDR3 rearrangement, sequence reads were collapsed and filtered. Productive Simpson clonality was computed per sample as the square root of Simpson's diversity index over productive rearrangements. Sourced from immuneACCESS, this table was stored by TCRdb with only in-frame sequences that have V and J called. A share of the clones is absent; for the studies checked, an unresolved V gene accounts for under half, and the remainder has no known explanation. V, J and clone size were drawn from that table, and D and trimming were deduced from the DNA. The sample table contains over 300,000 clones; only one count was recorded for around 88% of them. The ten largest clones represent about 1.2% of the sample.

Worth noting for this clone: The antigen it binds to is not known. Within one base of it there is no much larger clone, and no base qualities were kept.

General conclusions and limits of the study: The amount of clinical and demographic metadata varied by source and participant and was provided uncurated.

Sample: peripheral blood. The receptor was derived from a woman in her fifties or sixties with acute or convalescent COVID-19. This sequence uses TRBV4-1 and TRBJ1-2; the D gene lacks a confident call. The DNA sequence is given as TGCGCCAGCAGCTATACCCCCACAGCTAATGGCTACACCTTC. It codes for CASSYTPTANGYTF.